Below, one T cell receptor (beta chain) is given with its context. Its antigen remains unidentified. These data are taken from a study of cytomegalovirus exposure and HLA in healthy donors. General study findings and limits: A few chains tied to CMV proved CMV antigen-specific in vitro. TCR beta V segments were, for the most part, productive about 87% or about 30% of the time in an earlier analysis.

In the PCR, 60 Vbeta and 13 Jbeta primers were used. Clones were sequenced by immunoSEQ multiplex PCR, and TCRdb holds only the in-frame ones, with some missing. The sample carries some 70,000 clones, around 66% recorded once. The CDR3 covers 16 residues. V lost 4 bases to trimming and J lost 4 bases; unmatched junction nucleotides: 6. Germline V lookup: CDR1 SGHNT, CDR2 YYREEE (reference sequence). This TCR was recovered from a male donor in good health and CMV-seropositive. This chain joins TRBV5-4 and TRBJ1-6; 9 bases are a match to TRBD1. Source material: PBMCs. The CDR3: CASSLTGGAYNSPLHF. The CDR3 bases are TGTGCCAGCAGCCTTACAGGGGGCGCGTATAATTCACCCCTCCACTTT.